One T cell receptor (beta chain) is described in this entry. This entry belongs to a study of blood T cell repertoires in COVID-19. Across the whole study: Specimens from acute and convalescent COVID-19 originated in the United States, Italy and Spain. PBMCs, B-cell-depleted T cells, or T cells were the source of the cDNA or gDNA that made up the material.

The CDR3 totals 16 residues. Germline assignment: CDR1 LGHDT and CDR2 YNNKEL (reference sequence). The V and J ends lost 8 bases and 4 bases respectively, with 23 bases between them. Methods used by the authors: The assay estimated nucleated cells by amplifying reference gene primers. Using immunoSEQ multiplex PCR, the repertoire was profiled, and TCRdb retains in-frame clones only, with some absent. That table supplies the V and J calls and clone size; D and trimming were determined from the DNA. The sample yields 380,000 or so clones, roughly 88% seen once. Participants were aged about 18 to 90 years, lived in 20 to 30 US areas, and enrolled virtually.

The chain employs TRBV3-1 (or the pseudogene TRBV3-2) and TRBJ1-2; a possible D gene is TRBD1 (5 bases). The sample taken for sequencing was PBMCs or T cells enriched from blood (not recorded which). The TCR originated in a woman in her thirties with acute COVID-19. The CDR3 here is CASSPITRQGPYGYTF. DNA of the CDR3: TGTGCCAGCTCCCCTATAACTCGGCAGGGCCCCTATGGCTACACCTTC.